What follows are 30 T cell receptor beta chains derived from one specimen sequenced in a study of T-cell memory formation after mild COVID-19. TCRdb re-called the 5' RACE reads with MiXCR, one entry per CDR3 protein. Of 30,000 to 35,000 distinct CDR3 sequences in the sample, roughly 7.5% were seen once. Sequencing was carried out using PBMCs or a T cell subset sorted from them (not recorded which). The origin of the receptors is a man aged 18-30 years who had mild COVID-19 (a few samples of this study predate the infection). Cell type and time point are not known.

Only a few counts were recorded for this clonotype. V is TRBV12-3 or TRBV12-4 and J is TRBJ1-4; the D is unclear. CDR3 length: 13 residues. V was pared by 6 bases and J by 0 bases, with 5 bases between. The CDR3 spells CASRVSTNEKLFF. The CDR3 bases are TGTGCCAGCAGGGTGTCAACTAATGAAAAACTGTTTTTT.

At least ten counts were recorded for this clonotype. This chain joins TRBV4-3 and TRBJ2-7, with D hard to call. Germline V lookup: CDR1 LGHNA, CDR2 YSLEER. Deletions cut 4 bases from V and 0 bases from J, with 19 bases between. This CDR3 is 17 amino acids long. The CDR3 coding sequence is TGCGCCAGCAGCCTACGCCAGACAACCCTGGGCTCCTACGAGCAGTACTTC. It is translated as CASSLRQTTLGSYEQYF.

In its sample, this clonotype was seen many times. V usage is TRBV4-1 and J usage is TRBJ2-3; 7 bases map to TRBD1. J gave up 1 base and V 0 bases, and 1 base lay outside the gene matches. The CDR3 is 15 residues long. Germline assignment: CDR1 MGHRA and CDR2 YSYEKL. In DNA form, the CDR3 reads TGCGCCAGCAGCCAAGATGACAGGGGCACAGATACGCAGTATTTT. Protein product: CASSQDDRGTDTQYF.

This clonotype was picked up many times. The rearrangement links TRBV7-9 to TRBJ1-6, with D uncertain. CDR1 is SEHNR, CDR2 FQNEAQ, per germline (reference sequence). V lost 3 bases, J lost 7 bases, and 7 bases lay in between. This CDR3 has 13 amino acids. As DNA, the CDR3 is TGTGCCAGCAGCTTGAGAACCAATTCACCCCTCCACTTT. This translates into CASSLRTNSPLHF.

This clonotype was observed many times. CDR3 sequence: CSVLGAALGNTEAFF. CDR3 bases: TGCAGCGTTCTGGGGGCAGCTTTAGGGAACACTGAAGCTTTCTTT. The V call is TRBV29-1, the J call TRBJ1-1; D is perhaps TRBD1 (6 bases). The CDR3 is 15 amino acids. Germline V gives CDR1 SQVTM, CDR2 ANQGSEA. Trimming shortened V by 5 bases and J by 1 base, and 17 bases separated the two germline ends.

The CDR3 DNA reads as TGTGCCAGCAGCCCCAGTGGGAGGGCTTACGAGCAGTACTTC. Translated: CASSPSGRAYEQYF. This chain uses TRBV7-9 with TRBJ2-7, with 7 nucleotides matching TRBD2. The CDR3 is 14 residues long. V dropped 5 bases and J dropped 4; count of bases not matched to a gene: 8. Germline loops: CDR1 SEHNR, CDR2 FQNEAQ (reference sequence).

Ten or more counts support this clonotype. The CDR3: CASSLDRGQPQHF. CDR3 nucleotides: TGTGCCAGCAGCTTAGACAGGGGCCAGCCCCAGCATTTT. The V call is TRBV7-3, the J call TRBJ1-5; 8 bases are shared with TRBD1. Trimming at V came to 2 bases and at J to 7 bases, leaving 1 base not matched to a gene. This CDR3 is built from 13 residues. CDR1 and CDR2 (germline): SGHTA, FQGTGA.

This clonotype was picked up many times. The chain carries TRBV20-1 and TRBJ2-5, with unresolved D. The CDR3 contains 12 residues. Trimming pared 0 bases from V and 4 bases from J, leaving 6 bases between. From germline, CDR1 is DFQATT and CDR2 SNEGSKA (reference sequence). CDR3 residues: CSAREGGETQYF. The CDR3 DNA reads TGCAGTGCTAGAGAAGGTGGAGAGACCCAGTACTTC.

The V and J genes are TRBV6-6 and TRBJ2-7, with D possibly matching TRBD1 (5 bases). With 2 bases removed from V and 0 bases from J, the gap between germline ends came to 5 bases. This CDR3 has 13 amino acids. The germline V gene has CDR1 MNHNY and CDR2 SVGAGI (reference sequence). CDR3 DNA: TGTGCCAGCAGTTACGACAGCTCCTACGAGCAGTACGTC. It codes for CASSYDSSYEQYV.

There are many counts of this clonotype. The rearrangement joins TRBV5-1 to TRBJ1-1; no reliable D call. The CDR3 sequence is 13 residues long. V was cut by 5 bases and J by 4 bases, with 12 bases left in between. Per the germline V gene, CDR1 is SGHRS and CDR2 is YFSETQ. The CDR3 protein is CASSDTAGTEAFF. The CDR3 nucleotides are TGCGCCAGCAGTGATACGGCAGGCACTGAAGCTTTCTTT. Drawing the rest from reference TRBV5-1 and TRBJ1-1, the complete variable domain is KAGVTQTPRYLIKTRGQQVTLSCSPISGHRSVSWYQQTPGQGLQFLFEYFSETQRNKGNFPGRFSGRQFSNSRSEMNVSTLELGDSALYLCASSDTAGTEAFFGQGTRLTVV.

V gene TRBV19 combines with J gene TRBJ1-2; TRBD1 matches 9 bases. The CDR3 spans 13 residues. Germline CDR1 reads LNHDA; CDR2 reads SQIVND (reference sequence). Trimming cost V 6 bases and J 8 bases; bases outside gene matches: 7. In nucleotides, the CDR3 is TGTGCCAGTAGCCCGGGACAGGGAAGCGGCTACACCTTC. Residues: CASSPGQGSGYTF.

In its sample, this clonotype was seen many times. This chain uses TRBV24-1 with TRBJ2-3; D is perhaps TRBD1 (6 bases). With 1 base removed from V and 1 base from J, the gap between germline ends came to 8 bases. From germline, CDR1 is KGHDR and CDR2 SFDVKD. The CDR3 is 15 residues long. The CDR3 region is CATSDLEGGTDTQYF. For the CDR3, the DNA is TGTGCCACCAGTGATTTAGAGGGGGGCACAGATACGCAGTATTTT.

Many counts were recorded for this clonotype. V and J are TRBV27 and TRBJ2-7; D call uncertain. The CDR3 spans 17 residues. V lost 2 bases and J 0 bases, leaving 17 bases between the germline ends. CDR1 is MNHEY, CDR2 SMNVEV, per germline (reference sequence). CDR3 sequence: CASSLVGPILSSYEQYF. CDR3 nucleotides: TGTGCCAGCAGTTTAGTCGGGCCGATACTTAGCTCCTACGAGCAGTACTTC.

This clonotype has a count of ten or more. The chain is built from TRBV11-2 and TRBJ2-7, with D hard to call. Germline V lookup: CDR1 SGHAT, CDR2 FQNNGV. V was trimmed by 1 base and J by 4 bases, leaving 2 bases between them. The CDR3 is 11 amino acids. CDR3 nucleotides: TGTGCCAGCAGCTTAGTGTACGAGCAGTACGTC. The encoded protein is CASSLVYEQYV.

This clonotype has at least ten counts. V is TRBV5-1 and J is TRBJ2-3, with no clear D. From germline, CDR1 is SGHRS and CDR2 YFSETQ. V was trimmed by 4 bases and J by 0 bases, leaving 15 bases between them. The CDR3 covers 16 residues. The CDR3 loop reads CASSTSDNPSTDTQYF. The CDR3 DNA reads TGCGCCAGCAGCACCTCTGACAACCCTAGCACAGATACGCAGTATTTT.

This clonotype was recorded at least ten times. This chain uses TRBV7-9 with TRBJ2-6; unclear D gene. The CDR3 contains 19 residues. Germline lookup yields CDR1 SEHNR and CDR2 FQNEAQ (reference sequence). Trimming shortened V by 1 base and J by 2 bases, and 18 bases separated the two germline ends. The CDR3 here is CASSLGSVTPRAGANVLTF. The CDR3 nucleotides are TGTGCCAGCAGCTTAGGATCGGTGACTCCACGCGCTGGGGCCAACGTCCTGACTTTC.

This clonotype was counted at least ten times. The CDR3 DNA reads TGTGCCAGCAGCCAAGATACAGGAAACACCATATATTTT. It codes for CASSQDTGNTIYF. The chain joins TRBV4-2 to TRBJ1-3; D gene ambiguous. Germline V gene data show CDR1 as LGHNA and CDR2 as YNFKEQ. V was trimmed by 0 bases and J by 4 bases, leaving 4 bases between them. This CDR3 is built from 13 residues.

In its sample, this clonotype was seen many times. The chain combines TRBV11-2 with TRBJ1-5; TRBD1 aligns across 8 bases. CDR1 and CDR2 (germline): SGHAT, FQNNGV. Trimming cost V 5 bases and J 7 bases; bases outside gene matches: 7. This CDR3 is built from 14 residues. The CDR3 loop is CASSIDRGGQPQHF. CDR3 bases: TGTGCCAGCAGCATCGACAGGGGAGGGCAGCCCCAGCATTTT.

CDR3 in amino acids: CASSLPGQTQYF. The CDR3 nucleotides are TGTGCCAGCAGCCTTCCCGGACAGACCCAGTACTTC. The chain carries TRBV7-9 and TRBJ2-5; D is uncertain. This CDR3 has 12 amino acids. V was clipped by 5 bases and J by 6 bases, with 10 bases between them. Looked up from germline, CDR1 is SEHNR and CDR2 is FQNEAQ (reference sequence).

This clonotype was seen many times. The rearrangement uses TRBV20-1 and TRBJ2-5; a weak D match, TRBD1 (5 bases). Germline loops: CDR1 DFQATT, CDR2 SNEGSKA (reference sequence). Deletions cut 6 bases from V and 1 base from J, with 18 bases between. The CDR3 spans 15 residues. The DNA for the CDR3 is TGCAGTGCCTCGCCCAGGGCCGGGCGCCAAGAGACCCAGTACTTC. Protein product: CSASPRAGRQETQYF.

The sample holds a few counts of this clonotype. The CDR3 sequence is CSAQLWGTRSTDTQYF. For the CDR3, the DNA is TGCAGTGCGCAACTCTGGGGGACCCGCAGCACAGATACGCAGTATTTT. The chain has TRBV20-1 and TRBJ2-3; D may be TRBD1 or TRBD2 (5 bases each). Germline V lookup: CDR1 DFQATT, CDR2 SNEGSKA (reference sequence). The CDR3 consists of 16 residues. The V end lost 6 bases, the J end lost 0 bases, and 19 bases lay between the germline ends.

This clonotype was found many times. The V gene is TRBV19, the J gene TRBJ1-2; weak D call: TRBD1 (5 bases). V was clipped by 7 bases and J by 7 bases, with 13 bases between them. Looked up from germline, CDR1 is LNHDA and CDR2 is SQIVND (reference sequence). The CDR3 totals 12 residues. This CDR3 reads CASTRDGGGYTF. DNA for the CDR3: TGTGCCAGTACAAGGGACGGCGGTGGCTACACCTTC.

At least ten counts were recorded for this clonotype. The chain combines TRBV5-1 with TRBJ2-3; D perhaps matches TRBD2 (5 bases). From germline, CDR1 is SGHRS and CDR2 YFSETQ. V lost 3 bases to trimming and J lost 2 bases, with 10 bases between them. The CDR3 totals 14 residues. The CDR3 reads CASSSSGNTDTQYF. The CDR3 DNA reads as TGCGCCAGCAGCTCCTCGGGGAACACAGATACGCAGTATTTT.

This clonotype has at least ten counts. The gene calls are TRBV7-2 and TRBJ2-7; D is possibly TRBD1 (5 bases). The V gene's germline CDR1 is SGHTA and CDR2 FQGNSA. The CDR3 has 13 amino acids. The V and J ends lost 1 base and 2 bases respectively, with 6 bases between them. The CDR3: CASSLGTTYEQYV. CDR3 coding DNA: TGTGCCAGCAGCTTAGGGACAACCTACGAGCAGTACGTC.

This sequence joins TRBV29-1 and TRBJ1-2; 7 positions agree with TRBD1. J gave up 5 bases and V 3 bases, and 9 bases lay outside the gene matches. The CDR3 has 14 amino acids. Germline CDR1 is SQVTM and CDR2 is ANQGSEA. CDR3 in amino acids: CSVEGTDLLYGYTF. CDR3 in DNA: TGCAGCGTTGAGGGGACAGACCTCTTATATGGCTACACCTTC.

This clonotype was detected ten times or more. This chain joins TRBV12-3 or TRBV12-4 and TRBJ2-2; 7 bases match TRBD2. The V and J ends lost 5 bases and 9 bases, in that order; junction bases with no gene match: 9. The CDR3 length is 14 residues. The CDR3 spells CASSPGLVSRELFF. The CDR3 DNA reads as TGTGCCAGCAGTCCTGGACTAGTTAGCCGGGAGCTGTTTTTT.

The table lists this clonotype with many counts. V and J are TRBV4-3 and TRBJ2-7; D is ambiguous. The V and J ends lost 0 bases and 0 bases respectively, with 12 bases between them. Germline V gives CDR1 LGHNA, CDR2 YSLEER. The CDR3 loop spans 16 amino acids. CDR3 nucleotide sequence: TGCGCCAGCAGCCAAGATCGGCAGGTACCCTCCTACGAGCAGTACTTC. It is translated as CASSQDRQVPSYEQYF.

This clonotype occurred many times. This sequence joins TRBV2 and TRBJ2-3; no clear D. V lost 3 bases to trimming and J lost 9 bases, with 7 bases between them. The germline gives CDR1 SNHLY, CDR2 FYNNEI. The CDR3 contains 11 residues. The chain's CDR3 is CASSDSWTQYF. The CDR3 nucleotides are TGTGCCAGCAGTGATTCCTGGACGCAGTATTTT.

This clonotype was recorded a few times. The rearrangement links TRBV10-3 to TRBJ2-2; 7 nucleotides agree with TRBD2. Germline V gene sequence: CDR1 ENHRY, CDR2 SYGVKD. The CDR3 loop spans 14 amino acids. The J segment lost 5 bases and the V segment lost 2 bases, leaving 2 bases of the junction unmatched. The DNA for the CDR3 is TGTGCCATCAGTGAGCGGGGGGAGACCGGGGAGCTGTTTTTT. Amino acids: CAISERGETGELFF.

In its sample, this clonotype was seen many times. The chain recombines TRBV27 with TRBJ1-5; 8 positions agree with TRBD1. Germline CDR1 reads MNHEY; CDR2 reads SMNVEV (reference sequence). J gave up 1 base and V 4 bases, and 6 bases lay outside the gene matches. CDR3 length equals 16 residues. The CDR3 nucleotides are TGTGCCAGCAGTTCCCAGGGGGCAGGGAGCAATCAGCCCCAGCATTTT. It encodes CASSSQGAGSNQPQHF.